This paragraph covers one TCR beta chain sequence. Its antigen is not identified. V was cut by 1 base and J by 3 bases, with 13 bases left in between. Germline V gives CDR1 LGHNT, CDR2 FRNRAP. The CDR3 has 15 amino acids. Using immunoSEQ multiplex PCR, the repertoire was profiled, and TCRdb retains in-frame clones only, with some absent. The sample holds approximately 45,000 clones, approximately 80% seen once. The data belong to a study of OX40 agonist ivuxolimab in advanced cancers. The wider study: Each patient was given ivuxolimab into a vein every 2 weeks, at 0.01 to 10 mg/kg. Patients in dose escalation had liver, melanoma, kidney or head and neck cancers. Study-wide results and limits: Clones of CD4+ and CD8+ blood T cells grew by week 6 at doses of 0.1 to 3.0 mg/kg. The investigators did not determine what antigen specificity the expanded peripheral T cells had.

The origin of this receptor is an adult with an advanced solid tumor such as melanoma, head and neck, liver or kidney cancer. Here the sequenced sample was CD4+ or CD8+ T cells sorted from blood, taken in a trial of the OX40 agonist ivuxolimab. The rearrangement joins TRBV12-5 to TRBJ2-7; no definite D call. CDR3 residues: CASGLGSGEVYEQYF. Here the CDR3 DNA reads TGTGCTAGTGGTTTGGGCTCGGGTGAGGTCTACGAGCAGTACTTC.